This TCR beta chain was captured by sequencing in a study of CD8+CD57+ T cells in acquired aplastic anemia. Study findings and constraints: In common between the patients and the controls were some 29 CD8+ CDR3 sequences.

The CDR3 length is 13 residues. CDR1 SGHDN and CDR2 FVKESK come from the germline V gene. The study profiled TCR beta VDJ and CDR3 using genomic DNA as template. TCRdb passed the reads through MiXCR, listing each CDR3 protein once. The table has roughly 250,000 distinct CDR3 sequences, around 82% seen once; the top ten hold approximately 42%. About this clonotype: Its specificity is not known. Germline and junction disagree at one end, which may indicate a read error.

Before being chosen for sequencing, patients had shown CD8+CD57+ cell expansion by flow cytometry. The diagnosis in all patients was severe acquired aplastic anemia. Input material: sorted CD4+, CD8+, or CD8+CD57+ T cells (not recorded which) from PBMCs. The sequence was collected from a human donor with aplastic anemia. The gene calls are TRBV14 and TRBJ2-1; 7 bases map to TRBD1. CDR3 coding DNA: TGTGCCAGCAGCCCAGGGTTGACAGGGAACTATGGCTTC. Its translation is CASSPGLTGNYGF.